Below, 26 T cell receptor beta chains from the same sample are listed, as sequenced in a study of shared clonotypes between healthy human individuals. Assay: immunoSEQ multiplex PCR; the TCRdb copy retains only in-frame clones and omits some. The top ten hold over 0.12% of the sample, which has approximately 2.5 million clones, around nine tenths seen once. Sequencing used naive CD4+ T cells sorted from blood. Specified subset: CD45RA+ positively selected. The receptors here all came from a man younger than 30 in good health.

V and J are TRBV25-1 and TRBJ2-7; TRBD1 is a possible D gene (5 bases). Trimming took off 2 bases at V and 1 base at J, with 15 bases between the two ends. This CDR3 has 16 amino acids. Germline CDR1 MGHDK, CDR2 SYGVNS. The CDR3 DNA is TGTGCCAGCAGTGAAATGGGGCTTTTCCTGTCCTACGAGCAGTACTTC. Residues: CASSEMGLFLSYEQYF.

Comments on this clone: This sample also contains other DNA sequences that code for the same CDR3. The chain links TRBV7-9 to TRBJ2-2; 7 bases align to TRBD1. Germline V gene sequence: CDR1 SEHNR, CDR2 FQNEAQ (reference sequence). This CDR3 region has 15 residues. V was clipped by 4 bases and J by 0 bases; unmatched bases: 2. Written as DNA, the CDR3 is TGTGCCAGCAGCTCCGGGACAGCGAACACCGGGGAGCTGTTTTTT. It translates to CASSSGTANTGELFF.

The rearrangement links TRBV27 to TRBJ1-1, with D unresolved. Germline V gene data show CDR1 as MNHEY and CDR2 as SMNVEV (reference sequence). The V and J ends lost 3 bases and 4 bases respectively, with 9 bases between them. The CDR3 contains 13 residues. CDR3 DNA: TGTGCCAGCAGTTTGGACCAGACCACTGAAGCTTTCTTT. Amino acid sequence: CASSLDQTTEAFF.

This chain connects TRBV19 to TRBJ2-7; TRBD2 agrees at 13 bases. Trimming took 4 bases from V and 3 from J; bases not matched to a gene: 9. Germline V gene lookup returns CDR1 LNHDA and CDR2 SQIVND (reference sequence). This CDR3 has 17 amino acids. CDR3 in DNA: TGTGCCAGTAGTACTCGGACTAGCGGGAGATTTCTCTACGAGCAGTACTTC. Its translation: CASSTRTSGRFLYEQYF.

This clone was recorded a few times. The CDR3 DNA sequence: TGTGCCAGCAGGCTGTCTGGCGAAAAACTGTTTTTT. This sequence encodes CASRLSGEKLFF. The chain employs TRBV28 and TRBJ1-4, with D hard to call. CDR1 and CDR2 (germline): MDHEN, SYDVKM. With 6 bases removed from V and 8 bases from J, the gap between germline ends came to 10 bases. The CDR3 is 12 amino acids.

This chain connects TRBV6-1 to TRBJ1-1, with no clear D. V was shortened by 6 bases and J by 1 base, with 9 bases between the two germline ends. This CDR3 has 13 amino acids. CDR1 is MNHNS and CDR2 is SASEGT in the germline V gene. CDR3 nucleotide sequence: TGTGCCAGCAGCCGGCAGGAGAACACTGAAGCTTTCTTT. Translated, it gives CASSRQENTEAFF.

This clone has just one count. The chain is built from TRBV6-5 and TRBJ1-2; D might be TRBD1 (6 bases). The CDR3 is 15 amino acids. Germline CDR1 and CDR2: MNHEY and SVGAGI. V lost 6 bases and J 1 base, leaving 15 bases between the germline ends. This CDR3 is CASSLRQEINYGYTF. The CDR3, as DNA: TGTGCCAGCAGCCTCAGACAGGAGATTAACTATGGCTACACCTTC.

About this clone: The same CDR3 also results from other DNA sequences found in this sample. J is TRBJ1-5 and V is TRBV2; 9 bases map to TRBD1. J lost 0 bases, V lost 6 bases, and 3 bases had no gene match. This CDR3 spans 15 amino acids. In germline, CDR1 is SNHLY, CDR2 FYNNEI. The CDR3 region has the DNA TGTGCCAGCAGGGCGGGACAGGGTAGCAATCAGCCCCAGCATTTT. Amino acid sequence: CASRAGQGSNQPQHF.

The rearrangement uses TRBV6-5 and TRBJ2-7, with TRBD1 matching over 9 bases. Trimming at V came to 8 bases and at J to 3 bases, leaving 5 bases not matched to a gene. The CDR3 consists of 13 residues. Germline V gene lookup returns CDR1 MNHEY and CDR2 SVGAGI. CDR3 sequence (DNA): TGTGCCAGCGGACAGGGGCCTCGCTACGAGCAGTACTTC. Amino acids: CASGQGPRYEQYF.

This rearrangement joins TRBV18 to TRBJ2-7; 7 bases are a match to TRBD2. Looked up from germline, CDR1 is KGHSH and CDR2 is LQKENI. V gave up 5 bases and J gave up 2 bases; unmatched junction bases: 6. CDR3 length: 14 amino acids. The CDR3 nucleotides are TGTGCCAGCTCAAGCGGGACGACTACCTACGAGCAGTACTTC. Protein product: CASSSGTTTYEQYF.

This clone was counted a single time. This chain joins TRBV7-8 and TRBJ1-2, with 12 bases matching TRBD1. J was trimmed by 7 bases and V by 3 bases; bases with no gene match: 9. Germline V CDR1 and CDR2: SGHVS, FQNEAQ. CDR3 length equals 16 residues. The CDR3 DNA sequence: TGTGCCAGCAGCTTGGAAGGGACAGGGGGCTTTACTGGCTACACCTTC. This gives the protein CASSLEGTGGFTGYTF.

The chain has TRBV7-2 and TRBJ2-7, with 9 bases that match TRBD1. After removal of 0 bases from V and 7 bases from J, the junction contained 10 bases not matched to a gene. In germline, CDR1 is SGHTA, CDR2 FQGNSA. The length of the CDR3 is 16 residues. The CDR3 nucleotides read TGTGCCAGCAGCTTAGCTGGGGGACAGGGACTCGGGGAGCAGTACTTC. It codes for CASSLAGGQGLGEQYF.

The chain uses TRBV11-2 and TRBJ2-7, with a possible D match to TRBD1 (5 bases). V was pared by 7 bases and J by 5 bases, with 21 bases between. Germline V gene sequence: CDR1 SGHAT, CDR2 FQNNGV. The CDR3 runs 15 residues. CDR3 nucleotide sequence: TGTGCCAGCACCCTCGATGGGATTGGGGCCAACGAGCAGTACTTC. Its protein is CASTLDGIGANEQYF.

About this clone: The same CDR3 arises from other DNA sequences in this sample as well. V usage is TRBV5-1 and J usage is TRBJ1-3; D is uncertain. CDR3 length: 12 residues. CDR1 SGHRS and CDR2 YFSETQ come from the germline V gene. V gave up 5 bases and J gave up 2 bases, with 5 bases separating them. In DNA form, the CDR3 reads TGCGCCAGCAGTCTTCCTGGAAACACCATATATTTT. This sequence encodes CASSLPGNTIYF. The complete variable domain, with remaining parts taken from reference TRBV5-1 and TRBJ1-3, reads KAGVTQTPRYLIKTRGQQVTLSCSPISGHRSVSWYQQTPGQGLQFLFEYFSETQRNKGNFPGRFSGRQFSNSRSEMNVSTLELGDSALYLCASSLPGNTIYFGEGSWLTVV.

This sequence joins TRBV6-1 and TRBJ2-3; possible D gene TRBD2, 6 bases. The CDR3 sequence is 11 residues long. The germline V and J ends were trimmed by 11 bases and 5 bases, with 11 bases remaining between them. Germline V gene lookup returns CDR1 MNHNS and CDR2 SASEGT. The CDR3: CAGGTGDTQYF. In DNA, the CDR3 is TGTGCCGGAGGGACCGGAGATACGCAGTATTTT.

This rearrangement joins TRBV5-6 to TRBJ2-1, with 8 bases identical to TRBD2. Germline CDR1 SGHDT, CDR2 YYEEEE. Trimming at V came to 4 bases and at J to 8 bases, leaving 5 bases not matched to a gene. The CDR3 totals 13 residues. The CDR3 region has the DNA TGTGCCAGCAGCCGCGGGAGGTGGGATGAGCAGTTCTTC. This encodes CASSRGRWDEQFF.

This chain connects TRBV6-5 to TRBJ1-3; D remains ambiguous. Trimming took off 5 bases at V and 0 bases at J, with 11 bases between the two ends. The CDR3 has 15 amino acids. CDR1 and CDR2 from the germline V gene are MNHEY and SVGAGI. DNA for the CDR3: TGTGCCAGCAGTCGCCTCGAGGGCTCTGGAAACACCATATATTTT. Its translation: CASSRLEGSGNTIYF.

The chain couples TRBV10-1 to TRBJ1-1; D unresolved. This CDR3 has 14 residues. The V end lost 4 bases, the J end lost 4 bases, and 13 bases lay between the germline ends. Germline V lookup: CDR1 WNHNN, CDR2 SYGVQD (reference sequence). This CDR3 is CASSGLFQATEAFF. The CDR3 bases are TGCGCCAGCAGTGGGTTGTTCCAGGCCACTGAAGCTTTCTTT.

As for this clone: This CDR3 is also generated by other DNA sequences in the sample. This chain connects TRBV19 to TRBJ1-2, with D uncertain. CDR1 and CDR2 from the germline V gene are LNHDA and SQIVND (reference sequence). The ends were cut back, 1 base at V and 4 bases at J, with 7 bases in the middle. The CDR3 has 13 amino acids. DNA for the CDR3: TGTGCCAGTAGTATAGGGCGTTTCTATGGCTACACCTTC. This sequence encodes CASSIGRFYGYTF.

This CDR3 reads CASSSSQGGGYTF. The CDR3 DNA reads as TGTGCCAGCAGCTCCTCCCAGGGGGGAGGCTACACCTTC. The V call is TRBV7-2, the J call TRBJ1-2; 7 bases line up with TRBD1. Per the germline V gene, CDR1 is SGHTA and CDR2 is FQGNSA. The CDR3 is 13 amino acids. The V gene end was trimmed by 4 bases and the J gene end by 8 bases; junction bases not matched to a gene: 7.

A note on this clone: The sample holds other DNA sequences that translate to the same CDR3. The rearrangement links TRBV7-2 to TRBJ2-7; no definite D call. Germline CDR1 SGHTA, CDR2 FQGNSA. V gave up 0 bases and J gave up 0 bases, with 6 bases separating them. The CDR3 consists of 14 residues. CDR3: CASSLATGSYEQYF. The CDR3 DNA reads TGTGCCAGCAGCTTAGCGACCGGCTCCTACGAGCAGTACTTC.

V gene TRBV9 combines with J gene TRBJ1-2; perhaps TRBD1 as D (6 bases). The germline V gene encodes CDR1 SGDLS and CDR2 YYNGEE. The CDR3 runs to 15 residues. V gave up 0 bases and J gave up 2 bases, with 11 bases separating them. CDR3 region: CASSVASTGNYGYTF. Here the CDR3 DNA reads TGTGCCAGCAGCGTAGCCTCGACAGGAAACTATGGCTACACCTTC.

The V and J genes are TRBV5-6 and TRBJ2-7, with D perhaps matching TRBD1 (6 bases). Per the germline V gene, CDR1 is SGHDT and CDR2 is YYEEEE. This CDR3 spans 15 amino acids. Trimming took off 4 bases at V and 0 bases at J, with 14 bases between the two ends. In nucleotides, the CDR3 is TGTGCCAGCAGCCCCTTGGACAGCCTCTCCTACGAGCAGTACTTC. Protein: CASSPLDSLSYEQYF.

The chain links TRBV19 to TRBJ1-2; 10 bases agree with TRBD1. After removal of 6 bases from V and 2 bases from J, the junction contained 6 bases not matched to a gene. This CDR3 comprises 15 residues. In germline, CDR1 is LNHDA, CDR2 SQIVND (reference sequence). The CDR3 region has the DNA TGTGCCAGTAGGACCGGGACAGGGGCCAACTATGGCTACACCTTC. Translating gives CASRTGTGANYGYTF.

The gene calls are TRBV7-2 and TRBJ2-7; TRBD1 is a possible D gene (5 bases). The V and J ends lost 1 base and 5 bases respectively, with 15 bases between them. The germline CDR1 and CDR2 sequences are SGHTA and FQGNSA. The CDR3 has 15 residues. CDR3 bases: TGTGCCAGCAGCTTAGGCCCAGCTTGGGGCCACGAGCAGTACTTC. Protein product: CASSLGPAWGHEQYF.

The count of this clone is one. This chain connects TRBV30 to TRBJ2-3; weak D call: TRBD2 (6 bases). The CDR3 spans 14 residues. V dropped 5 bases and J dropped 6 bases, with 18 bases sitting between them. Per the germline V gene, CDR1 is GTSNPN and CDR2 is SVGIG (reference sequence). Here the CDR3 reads CAWAPGLPVDTQYF. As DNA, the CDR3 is TGTGCCTGGGCCCCGGGACTGCCCGTGGATACGCAGTATTTT. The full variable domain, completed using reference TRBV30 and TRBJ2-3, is SQTIHQWPATLVQPVGSPLSLECTVEGTSNPNLYWYRQAAGRGLQLLFYSVGIGQISSEVPQNLSASRPQDRQFILSSKKLLLSDSGFYLCAWAPGLPVDTQYFGPGTRLTVL.